The 4 T cell receptor beta chains below come from one sample, sequenced in a study of patients and donors after allogeneic stem cell transplantation. TCRdb used MiXCR to reprocess the RT-PCR reads, holding one entry per CDR3 protein. The sample lists about a million distinct CDR3 sequences, approximately 18% occurring once. Sequenced sample: blood, either unsorted or a sorted T cell fraction (not recorded which). These receptors all come from a human donor who was either an allogeneic HSCT recipient or a stem cell or donor lymphocyte infusion donor (not recorded which). It is not recorded whose cells these are; they may come from a transplant donor.

This clonotype has a handful of counts. V gene TRBV29-1 combines with J gene TRBJ2-7; possible D gene TRBD1, 5 bases. V lost 4 bases and J lost 2, with 9 bases in between. The CDR3 contains 12 residues. Germline CDR1 reads SQVTM; CDR2 reads ANQGSEA. Here the CDR3 DNA reads TGCAGCGTTGGCGTCAGGGCCTACGAGCAGTACTTC. This encodes CSVGVRAYEQYF.

The chain is built from TRBV12-3 or TRBV12-4 and TRBJ2-2; TRBD2 matches at 10 bases. The J segment lost 5 bases and the V segment lost 2 bases, leaving 11 bases of the junction unmatched. The CDR3 is 18 residues long. The CDR3 loop is CASSLRGGASGRTGELFF. The CDR3 bases are TGTGCCAGCAGTTTAAGGGGCGGGGCTAGCGGGAGAACCGGGGAGCTGTTTTTT.

This clonotype was recorded a few times. This rearrangement joins TRBV5-1 to TRBJ1-1; TRBD1 aligns across 10 bases. This CDR3 is 16 amino acids long. The V segment lost 3 bases and the J segment 1 base; nucleotides outside the gene matches: 6. Germline CDR1 reads SGHRS; CDR2 reads YFSETQ. The CDR3 region is CASSWGTGDTNTEAFF. DNA for the CDR3: TGCGCCAGCAGCTGGGGGACAGGGGACACGAACACTGAAGCTTTCTTT. Full variable domain (remainder filled in from reference TRBV5-1 and TRBJ1-1): KAGVTQTPRYLIKTRGQQVTLSCSPISGHRSVSWYQQTPGQGLQFLFEYFSETQRNKGNFPGRFSGRQFSNSRSEMNVSTLELGDSALYLCASSWGTGDTNTEAFFGQGTRLTVV.

This clonotype was recorded a few times. The chain has TRBV4-1 and TRBJ2-2; D call uncertain. Between the trimmed V and J ends, which lost 0 bases and 4 bases, there was a span of 9 bases. The CDR3 spans 15 residues. Germline assignment: CDR1 MGHRA and CDR2 YSYEKL. In DNA, the CDR3 is TGCGCCAGCAGCCAAGATGCGGCCGTCACCGGGGAGCTGTTTTTT. Encoded protein: CASSQDAAVTGELFF.